Shown below are 14 T cell receptor beta chains from a single sample sequenced in a study of T cells in tuberculosis. Sequenced by immunoSEQ multiplex PCR; TCRdb stores in-frame clones only, minus some. The table has about 33,000 clones, around 90% seen once. Described time point: new active TB diagnosis, blood taken before or within 7 days of starting treatment. The sample here was PBMCs, taken at tuberculosis diagnosis. The origin of the receptors is an adult with tuberculosis. Some clones in this sample may be carry-over from other donors' samples.

The V call is TRBV6-1, the J call TRBJ2-1, with 9 bases that match TRBD1. Unmatched junction bases numbered 7, after V lost 4 bases and J lost 3 bases. Germline CDR1 is MNHNS and CDR2 is SASEGT. This CDR3 region has 16 residues. In DNA form, the CDR3 reads TGTGCCAGCAGTGGGGACAGGGCCTTTAACTACAATGAGCAGTTCTTC. Translated, it gives CASSGDRAFNYNEQFF.

This rearrangement joins TRBV5-1 to TRBJ1-1; D not resolved. CDR3 length: 14 amino acids. Trimming shortened V by 5 bases and J by 0 bases, and 11 bases separated the two germline ends. CDR1 is SGHRS and CDR2 is YFSETQ in the germline V gene. This CDR3 is CASRKAYVNTEAFF. The CDR3 coding sequence is TGCGCCAGCAGGAAAGCATATGTGAACACTGAAGCTTTCTTT.

The chain couples TRBV28 to TRBJ2-7; tentatively, D is TRBD1 (6 bases). Per germline, CDR1 MDHEN and CDR2 SYDVKM. This CDR3 region has 13 residues. V shed 6 bases and J shed 6 bases, with 15 bases lying between them. In DNA, the CDR3 is TGTGCCAGCAGGCCGCAGGACAGAGGCGAGCAGTACTTC. Translated: CASRPQDRGEQYF.

The chain recombines TRBV6-1 with TRBJ1-4; D gene ambiguous. The CDR3 is made up of 13 amino acids. CDR1 is MNHNS and CDR2 is SASEGT in the germline V gene. The V end was cut by 11 bases, the J end by 8 bases, with 18 bases between. The CDR3 protein is CAGSVAALEKLFF. The CDR3 DNA sequence: TGTGCCGGATCAGTCGCGGCCTTAGAAAAACTGTTTTTT.

The chain uses TRBV10-3 and TRBJ2-1; tentatively, D is TRBD1 (6 bases). The CDR3 totals 14 residues. Germline CDR1 is ENHRY and CDR2 is SYGVKD. V lost 6 bases and J lost 3, with 12 bases in between. The CDR3 loop is CAIRTGSVYNEQFF. CDR3 nucleotides: TGTGCCATCAGAACAGGGAGCGTCTACAATGAGCAGTTCTTC.

This clone appeared a single time. The chain is built from TRBV30 and TRBJ1-4, with 10 bases aligning to TRBD1. CDR1 GTSNPN and CDR2 SVGIG come from the germline V gene (reference sequence). The CDR3 sequence is 15 residues long. Germline trimming cut 6 bases from V and 1 base from J; bases unmatched to any gene: 5. The CDR3 DNA sequence: TGTGCCTGTCCCGGGGACAGGGGAACTAATGAAAAACTGTTTTTT. Translating it yields CACPGDRGTNEKLFF.

The chain has TRBV5-1 and TRBJ1-1; a possible D gene is TRBD1 (5 bases). The CDR3 loop spans 17 amino acids. Trimming took 0 bases from V and 3 from J, leaving 18 bases between them. CDR1 and CDR2 from the germline V gene are SGHRS and YFSETQ. CDR3 DNA: TGCGCCAGCAGCTTGGCCTTGGTGCGGGGCGGGGACACTGAAGCTTTCTTT. The encoded protein is CASSLALVRGGDTEAFF.

CDR3 in DNA: TGTGCCAGCAGCTTAGCGCTGACTTTCTATGGCTACACCTTC. It specifies CASSLALTFYGYTF. J is TRBJ1-2 and V is TRBV7-8; D ambiguous. With 0 bases removed from V and 4 bases from J, the gap between germline ends came to 9 bases. CDR3 length: 14 amino acids. Germline V lookup: CDR1 SGHVS, CDR2 FQNEAQ. The complete variable domain, with remaining parts taken from reference TRBV7-8 and TRBJ1-2, reads GAGVSQSPRYKVAKRGQDVALRCDPISGHVSLFWYQQALGQGPEFLTYFQNEAQLDKSGLPSDRFFAERPEGSVSTLKIQRTQQEDSAVYLCASSLALTFYGYTFGSGTRLTVV.

This sequence joins TRBV18 and TRBJ2-7; D may be TRBD2 (5 bases). CDR3 size: 15 residues. Germline lookup yields CDR1 KGHSH and CDR2 LQKENI. V was shortened by 2 bases and J by 3 bases, with 14 bases between the two germline ends. The CDR3 region is CASSPYTIGIYEQYF. The CDR3 DNA sequence: TGTGCCAGCTCACCATATACAATCGGGATCTACGAGCAGTACTTC. Together with reference TRBV18 and TRBJ2-7, the CDR3 gives the full variable domain: NAGVMQNPRHLVRRRGQEARLRCSPMKGHSHVYWYRQLPEEGLKFMVYLQKENIIDESGMPKERFSAEFPKEGPSILRIQQVVRGDSAAYFCASSPYTIGIYEQYFGPGTRLTVT.

The chain recombines TRBV4-2 with TRBJ1-2, with 7 bases that match TRBD1. V was clipped by 5 bases and J by 2 bases; unmatched bases: 11. Looked up from germline, CDR1 is LGHNA and CDR2 is YNFKEQ. This CDR3 is built from 16 residues. The CDR3 spells CASSSPEGAGNYGYTF. CDR3 bases: TGTGCCAGCAGCAGTCCAGAGGGGGCCGGAAACTATGGCTACACCTTC.

The rearrangement joins TRBV29-1 to TRBJ2-3, with 10 bases aligning to TRBD2. V shed 8 bases, J shed 4 bases, and the junction held 6 bases outside the gene matches. Germline V CDR1 and CDR2: SQVTM, ANQGSEA. This CDR3 spans 13 amino acids. The CDR3 sequence is CSSRTSGADTQYF. The CDR3 nucleotides are TGCAGCTCTAGGACTAGCGGCGCAGATACGCAGTATTTT.

The chain combines TRBV6-1 with TRBJ2-7; TRBD1 aligns across 8 bases. V was clipped by 5 bases and J by 3 bases; unmatched bases: 9. This CDR3 comprises 15 residues. Germline loops: CDR1 MNHNS, CDR2 SASEGT. This chain's CDR3 is CASSRGTGENYEQYF. CDR3 coding DNA: TGTGCCAGCAGTAGAGGGACAGGTGAAAACTACGAGCAGTACTTC.

V and J are TRBV5-5 and TRBJ2-1; 8 bases align to TRBD2. The CDR3 totals 15 residues. Germline V gene lookup returns CDR1 SGHKS and CDR2 YYEKEE (reference sequence). V shed 4 bases, J shed 10 bases, and the junction held 13 bases outside the gene matches. In DNA, the CDR3 is TGTGCCAGCAGCAGTCCGGGGGGGACTAATAACGAGCAGTTCTTC. Its translation: CASSSPGGTNNEQFF.

For the CDR3, the DNA is TGTGCCAGCGATGGCGGCTCCTACGAGCAGTACTTC. Translation gives CASDGGSYEQYF. This chain joins TRBV28 and TRBJ2-7; D unresolved. V lost 8 bases to trimming and J lost 0 bases, with 8 bases between them. The CDR3 extends over 12 amino acids. Germline loops: CDR1 MDHEN, CDR2 SYDVKM. The full variable domain, its missing parts supplied by reference TRBV28 and TRBJ2-7, is DVKVTQSSRYLVKRTGEKVFLECVQDMDHENMFWYRQDPGLGLRLIYFSYDVKMKEKGDIPEGYSVSREKKERFSLILESASTNQTSMYLCASDGGSYEQYFGPGTRLTVT.